The clone carrying this T cell receptor beta chain occurred a few times. One entry per CDR3 protein, called by TCRdb with MiXCR from the 5' RACE reads. The table lists roughly 300,000 distinct CDR3 sequences, around 13% of them singletons. This specimen belongs to a study of T-cell memory formation after mild COVID-19. The CDR3 length is 15 residues. Germline V CDR1 and CDR2: MNHNS, SASEGT. The V gene lost 6 bases and the J gene lost 2 bases, with 14 bases spanning the gap. The V gene is TRBV6-1, the J gene TRBJ1-5; weak D call: TRBD1 (6 bases). The TCR sequence derives from a man aged 18 to 30 who had mild COVID-19 (a few samples of this study predate the infection). Cell type and time point are not known. The sample taken for sequencing was PBMCs or a T cell subset sorted from them (not recorded which). In nucleotides, the CDR3 is TGTGCCAGCAGGGCCGTCAGGGGTGGCAATCAGCCCCAGCATTTT. Its translation is CASRAVRGGNQPQHF.